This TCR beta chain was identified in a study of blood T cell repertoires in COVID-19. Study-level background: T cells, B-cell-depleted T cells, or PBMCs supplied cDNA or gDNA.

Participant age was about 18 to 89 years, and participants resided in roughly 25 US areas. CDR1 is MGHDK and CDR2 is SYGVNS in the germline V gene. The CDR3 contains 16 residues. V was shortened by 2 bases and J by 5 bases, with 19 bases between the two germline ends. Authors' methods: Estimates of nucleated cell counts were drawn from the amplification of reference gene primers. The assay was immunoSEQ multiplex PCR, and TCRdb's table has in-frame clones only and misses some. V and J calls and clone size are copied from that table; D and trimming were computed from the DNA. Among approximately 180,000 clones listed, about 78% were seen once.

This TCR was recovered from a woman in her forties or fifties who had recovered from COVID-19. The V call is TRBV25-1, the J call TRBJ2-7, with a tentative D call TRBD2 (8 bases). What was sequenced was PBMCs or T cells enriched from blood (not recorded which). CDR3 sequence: CASSERGGQLRDEQYF. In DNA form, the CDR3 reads TGTGCCAGCAGTGAACGGGGGGGACAGCTTCGGGACGAGCAGTACTTC.